One sample yielded the 20 T cell receptor beta chains listed below, sequenced in a study of beta chain features in type 1 diabetes. Study-level points and caveats: Among all four CD4+ subsets, Type 1 diabetes patients had TCRB CDR3s that were moderately but significantly shorter.

No antigen has been identified for these receptors. All of the isolated RNA was reverse transcribed, so expressed TCRB transcripts were sequenced. Generated by immunoSEQ multiplex PCR, the TCRdb table keeps only in-frame clones and is missing some. This table holds about 640,000 clones, around an eighth found once. The sequenced sample consisted of naive CD4+ T cells from blood. These receptors were collected from a man aged 25 to 40 with type 1 diabetes.

This chain joins TRBV5-6 and TRBJ1-5; a possible D gene is TRBD1 (6 bases). V lost 1 base to trimming and J lost 6 bases, with 11 bases between them. Germline V gives CDR1 SGHDT, CDR2 YYEEEE. The CDR3 is 14 amino acids. The CDR3 protein is CASSLTGRGQPQHF. CDR3 nucleotide sequence: TGTGCCAGCAGCTTGACAGGGAGGGGTCAGCCCCAGCATTTT.

This sequence joins TRBV9 and TRBJ2-5, with TRBD2 matching over 7 bases. The germline CDR1 and CDR2 sequences are SGDLS and YYNGEE. Germline trimming cut 0 bases from V and 7 bases from J; bases unmatched to any gene: 3. This CDR3 has 13 amino acids. CDR3 residues: CASSVGGSPTQYF. The CDR3 nucleotides read TGTGCCAGCAGCGTAGGCGGGAGCCCGACCCAGTACTTC. Full variable domain (outside the CDR3, taken from reference TRBV9 and TRBJ2-5): DSGVTQTPKHLITATGQRVTLRCSPRSGDLSVYWYQQSLDQGLQFLIQYYNGEERAKGNILERFSAQQFPDLHSELNLSSLELGDSALYFCASSVGGSPTQYFGPGTRLLVL.

This chain links TRBV15 with TRBJ2-5; D is possibly TRBD1 (6 bases). The V gene lost 0 bases and the J gene lost 3 bases, with 11 bases spanning the gap. This CDR3 has 15 residues. Germline CDR1 is LNHNV and CDR2 is YYDKDF (reference sequence). Here the CDR3 DNA reads TGTGCCACCAGCAGAGATCAGGGGAAGGAAGAGACCCAGTACTTC. This translates into CATSRDQGKEETQYF.

This clone was counted a few times. The chain links TRBV30 to TRBJ2-5; TRBD2 matches 7 bases. The CDR3 sequence is 14 residues long. The V and J ends lost 3 bases and 5 bases, in that order; junction bases with no gene match: 9. In germline, CDR1 is GTSNPN, CDR2 SVGIG (reference sequence). The CDR3 region has the DNA TGTGCCTGGAGATATACAGACGGGAGGGAGACCCAGTACTTC. Protein: CAWRYTDGRETQYF.

The chain has TRBV10-3 and TRBJ1-6; 10 bases fit TRBD1. CDR1 and CDR2 (germline): ENHRY, SYGVKD. This CDR3 region has 14 residues. V was pared by 6 bases and J by 10 bases, with 6 bases of the junction left unmatched. The CDR3 sequence is CAISGDRGGSPLHF. As DNA, the CDR3 is TGTGCCATCAGCGGGGACAGGGGAGGATCACCCCTCCACTTT.

This clone was recorded a few times. The V and J genes are TRBV28 and TRBJ2-6; D gene ambiguous. Germline V gene lookup returns CDR1 MDHEN and CDR2 SYDVKM. The CDR3 runs 13 residues. V was trimmed by 6 bases and J by 3 bases, leaving 6 bases between them. For the CDR3, the DNA is TGTGCCAGCAGGAGCGATGGGGCCAACGTCCTGACTTTC. Translated: CASRSDGANVLTF. Full variable domain (remainder filled in from reference TRBV28 and TRBJ2-6): DVKVTQSSRYLVKRTGEKVFLECVQDMDHENMFWYRQDPGLGLRLIYFSYDVKMKEKGDIPEGYSVSREKKERFSLILESASTNQTSMYLCASRSDGANVLTFGAGSRLTVL.

This clone was observed a handful of times. The CDR3 loop reads CASSIKGGWTEAGYTF. The CDR3 nucleotides are TGTGCCAGTAGTATAAAAGGGGGATGGACAGAGGCTGGCTACACCTTC. The rearrangement links TRBV19 to TRBJ1-2, with D perhaps TRBD1 (6 bases). This CDR3 has 16 amino acids. Deletions cut 2 bases from V and 7 bases from J, with 20 bases between. Germline assignment: CDR1 LNHDA and CDR2 SQIVND (reference sequence).

Only a few counts were recorded for this clone. The V and J genes are TRBV11-2 and TRBJ1-2; tentative D call: TRBD1 (5 bases). Trimming removed 5 bases from V and 8 bases from J, with 18 bases in between. CDR3 length equals 14 residues. Germline CDR1 reads SGHAT; CDR2 reads FQNNGV. CDR3 bases: TGTGCCAGCAGCCCCGCCCCAGGGCTCTACGGCTACACCTTC. It specifies CASSPAPGLYGYTF.

The rearrangement uses TRBV6-5 and TRBJ2-5; D is ambiguous. The CDR3 consists of 12 residues. CDR1 and CDR2 from the germline V gene are MNHEY and SVGAGI. V was pared by 4 bases and J by 1 base, with 4 bases between. Here the CDR3 DNA reads TGTGCCAGCAGTTCCTTCCAAGAGACCCAGTACTTC. This sequence encodes CASSSFQETQYF.

V is TRBV4-3 and J is TRBJ1-4; D perhaps matches TRBD1 (5 bases). CDR3 size: 16 residues. Germline V gives CDR1 LGHNA, CDR2 YSLEER. V lost 1 base and J lost 8, with 17 bases in between. The CDR3 reads CASSQVTGLPIEKLFF. The CDR3 DNA reads TGCGCCAGCAGCCAAGTTACAGGACTCCCGATCGAAAAACTGTTTTTT.

This clone was detected many times. The genes are TRBV7-2 and TRBJ2-5; D perhaps matches TRBD2 (5 bases). The V gene lost 0 bases and the J gene lost 2 bases, with 13 bases spanning the gap. Germline assignment: CDR1 SGHTA and CDR2 FQGNSA. The CDR3 is 16 amino acids. The CDR3 sequence: CASSLAVSRGQETQYF. The CDR3 coding sequence is TGTGCCAGCAGCTTAGCGGTATCTCGCGGGCAAGAGACCCAGTACTTC.

This sequence joins TRBV9 and TRBJ1-2; D unclear. The CDR3 is 14 residues long. Trimming shortened V by 0 bases and J by 5 bases, and 11 bases separated the two germline ends. Germline CDR1 and CDR2: SGDLS and YYNGEE. The CDR3 nucleotides read TGTGCCAGCAGCGTAGAGGCCAGAGAATATGGCTACACCTTC. This encodes CASSVEAREYGYTF.

This clone was seen a handful of times. The chain combines TRBV7-9 with TRBJ1-3, with unresolved D. Trimming removed 2 bases from V and 2 bases from J, with 10 bases in between. CDR1 and CDR2 from the germline V gene are SEHNR and FQNEAQ (reference sequence). The CDR3 covers 15 residues. This CDR3 reads CASSLRPGAGNTIYF. The CDR3 region has the DNA TGTGCCAGCAGCTTAAGGCCAGGCGCTGGAAACACCATATATTTT.

This clone was detected only a few times. This rearrangement joins TRBV10-3 to TRBJ1-5; D call uncertain. Trimming cost V 1 base and J 6 bases, with 4 bases left between them. The CDR3 covers 12 residues. Germline CDR1 is ENHRY and CDR2 is SYGVKD. This CDR3 reads CAISELGQPQHF. For the CDR3, the DNA is TGTGCCATCAGTGAGTTAGGTCAGCCCCAGCATTTT.

There are a few counts of this clone. The chain employs TRBV30 and TRBJ2-7, with a possible D match to TRBD1 (5 bases). Germline V CDR1 and CDR2: GTSNPN, SVGIG (reference sequence). This CDR3 contains 11 residues. The ends were cut back, 6 bases at V and 11 bases at J, with 17 bases in the middle. DNA of the CDR3: TGTGCCTGTACCAATGGGGCCTGGGAGTACTTC. This codes for CACTNGAWEYF.

This clone was counted between two and nine times. This chain connects TRBV6-1 to TRBJ1-1; a possible D gene is TRBD1 (5 bases). The V gene's germline CDR1 is MNHNS and CDR2 SASEGT. Trimming took 0 bases from V and 6 from J, leaving 11 bases between them. The CDR3 has 14 amino acids. CDR3 protein: CASSEAEGLPEAFF. The DNA for the CDR3 is TGTGCCAGCAGTGAAGCGGAGGGGCTCCCTGAAGCTTTCTTT.

V and J are TRBV6-5 and TRBJ1-2, with unresolved D. Looked up from germline, CDR1 is MNHEY and CDR2 is SVGAGI. The CDR3 has 13 amino acids. V lost 2 bases and J lost 5, with 9 bases in between. For the CDR3, the DNA is TGTGCCAGCAGTTACACGCGGTGGTATGGCTACACCTTC. Translating it yields CASSYTRWYGYTF.

This clone was detected only a few times. This chain links TRBV11-3 with TRBJ2-5, with a weak D call TRBD2 (6 bases). V dropped 5 bases and J dropped 3 bases, with 13 bases sitting between them. The germline V gene encodes CDR1 SGHNT and CDR2 YENEEA. The CDR3 has 14 amino acids. CDR3 in DNA: TGTGCCAGCAGCCCTGGCGGCGGGGAAGAGACCCAGTACTTC. As protein: CASSPGGGEETQYF.

The sample holds a few counts of this clone. This chain links TRBV20-1 with TRBJ1-1; 11 positions match TRBD1. Germline V gene data show CDR1 as DFQATT and CDR2 as SNEGSKA (reference sequence). CDR3 size: 11 residues. The V segment lost 3 bases and the J segment 9 bases; nucleotides outside the gene matches: 0. The CDR3, as DNA: TGCAGTGCTAGGGACAGGGGGCAAGCTTTCTTT. Protein sequence: CSARDRGQAFF.

This sequence joins TRBV4-3 and TRBJ2-2; 11 nucleotides line up with TRBD1. The V segment lost 6 bases and the J segment 5 bases; nucleotides outside the gene matches: 5. The CDR3 runs to 15 residues. Germline-derived CDR1 and CDR2 are LGHNA and YSLEER. The CDR3 DNA follows: TGCGCCAGCAGGTCCGGGACAGGGGGAACCGGGGAGCTGTTTTTT. This codes for CASRSGTGGTGELFF.